This section outlines one T cell receptor beta chain sequence together with its context. These data belong to a study of blood T cell repertoires in COVID-19. V gave up 4 bases and J gave up 3 bases; unmatched junction bases: 6. The CDR3 sequence is 14 residues long. The germline CDR1 and CDR2 sequences are SGHTA and FQGNSA. The method was immunoSEQ multiplex PCR; TCRdb's version includes in-frame clones alone and lacks a portion of them. Among 70,000 to 100,000 clones listed, over 70% were seen once. Sequencing input: peripheral blood. This TCR was recovered from a woman between 50 and 59 years old with acute or convalescent COVID-19. The chain links TRBV7-2 to TRBJ2-7; 7 nucleotides line up with TRBD2. The CDR3 protein is CASSSGLGSYEQYF. For the CDR3, the DNA is TGTGCCAGCAGCTCCGGACTAGGGAGCTACGAGCAGTACTTC.